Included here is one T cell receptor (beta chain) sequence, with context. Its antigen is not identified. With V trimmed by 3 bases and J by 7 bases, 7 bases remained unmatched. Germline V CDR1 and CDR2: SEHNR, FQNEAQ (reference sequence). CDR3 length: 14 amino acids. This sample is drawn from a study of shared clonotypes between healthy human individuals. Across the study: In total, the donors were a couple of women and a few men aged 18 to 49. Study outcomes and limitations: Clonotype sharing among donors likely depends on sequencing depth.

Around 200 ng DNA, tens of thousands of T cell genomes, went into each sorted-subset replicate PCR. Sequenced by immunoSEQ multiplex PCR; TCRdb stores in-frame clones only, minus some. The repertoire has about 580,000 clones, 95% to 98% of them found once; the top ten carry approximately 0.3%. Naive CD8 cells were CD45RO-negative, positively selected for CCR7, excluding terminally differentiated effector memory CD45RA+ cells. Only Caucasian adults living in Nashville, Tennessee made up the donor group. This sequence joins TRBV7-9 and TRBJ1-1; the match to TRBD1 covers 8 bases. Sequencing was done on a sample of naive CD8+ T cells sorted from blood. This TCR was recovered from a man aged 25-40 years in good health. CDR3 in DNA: TGTGCCAGCAGCTTGCAGACAGGGGCTGTTGAAGCTTTCTTT. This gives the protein CASSLQTGAVEAFF.